Each of the 10 T cell receptor beta chains below was sequenced from the same sample in a study of shared clonotypes between healthy human individuals. Method: immunoSEQ multiplex PCR; TCRdb's copy keeps in-frame clones and lacks some. The sample carries 2.3 million or so clones, more than 85% recorded once. The sequenced sample consisted of naive CD4+ T cells from PBMCs. Subset specified: CD45RA+ positively selected. The receptor set was obtained from a man between 18 and 29 years old in good health. Some clones in this sample may be carry-over from other donors' samples.

CDR3 DNA: TGTGCCAGCAGCTTTTTACTAGCGCCAAGTAGTTATGAGCAGTTCTTC. Encoded protein: CASSFLLAPSSYEQFF. The rearrangement joins TRBV7-9 to TRBJ2-1, with 7 bases aligning to TRBD2. V shed 3 bases and J 8 bases; nucleotides not matched to a gene: 13. This CDR3 contains 16 residues. Germline values: CDR1 SEHNR, CDR2 FQNEAQ (reference sequence).

To note about this clone: Other DNA variants within this sample encode the same CDR3. This rearrangement joins TRBV18 to TRBJ1-1, with 8 positions matching TRBD1. The ends lost 3 bases at V and 4 bases at J; junction bases unmatched: 4. The CDR3 contains 14 residues. The V gene's germline CDR1 is KGHSH and CDR2 LQKENI. The CDR3: CASSPQGAVTEAFF. In DNA, the CDR3 is TGTGCCAGCTCACCCCAGGGGGCGGTCACTGAAGCTTTCTTT.

V gene TRBV4-1 combines with J gene TRBJ1-2, with 8 bases fitting TRBD1. The CDR3 runs 14 residues. Germline CDR1 reads MGHRA; CDR2 reads YSYEKL. The trim removed 5 bases at V and 0 bases at J, leaving 2 bases unmatched. CDR3 sequence: CASSAQGANYGYTF. CDR3 DNA: TGCGCCAGCAGCGCACAGGGGGCTAACTATGGCTACACCTTC.

The chain employs TRBV4-1 and TRBJ2-5; 9 nucleotides line up with TRBD2. In germline, CDR1 is MGHRA, CDR2 YSYEKL. The CDR3 consists of 16 residues. V shed 1 base and J 1 base; nucleotides not matched to a gene: 4. The CDR3 region is CASSQVASGTQETQYF. The CDR3 nucleotides are TGCGCCAGCAGCCAAGTTGCTAGCGGGACCCAAGAGACCCAGTACTTC.

This sequence joins TRBV28 and TRBJ1-2; D unresolved. Germline CDR1 and CDR2: MDHEN and SYDVKM. V lost 3 bases to trimming and J lost 8 bases, with 31 bases between them. This CDR3 comprises 19 residues. The CDR3 nucleotides are TGTGCCAGCAGTTTTCTGACTATAGGAAGGACCGTCCCCGGGAGAGGCTACACCTTC. Amino acid sequence: CASSFLTIGRTVPGRGYTF.

J is TRBJ2-7 and V is TRBV9, with TRBD2 matching 7 bases. The trim removed 0 bases at V and 1 base at J, leaving 4 bases unmatched. The length of the CDR3 is 15 residues. The V gene's germline CDR1 is SGDLS and CDR2 YYNGEE. CDR3 residues: CASSVGRGVSYEQYF. CDR3 DNA sequence: TGTGCCAGCAGCGTAGGCCGGGGGGTTTCCTACGAGCAGTACTTC.

CDR3 protein: CASGQADLTRGQPQHF. The CDR3, as DNA: TGCGCCAGCGGACAGGCCGACCTGACCCGAGGTCAGCCCCAGCATTTT. The rearrangement links TRBV23-1 to TRBJ1-5; 7 bases line up with TRBD1. TRBV23-1 is designated an ORF whose function remains uncertain. The junction had 16 bases not matched to a gene; V was cut back by 8 bases and J by 6 bases. CDR3 length: 16 residues.

A word on this clone: Other DNA sequences from this sample encode an identical CDR3 as well. This chain links TRBV29-1 with TRBJ2-7, with unresolved D. The germline CDR1 and CDR2 sequences are SQVTM and ANQGSEA. The CDR3 loop spans 12 amino acids. The ends were cut back, 4 bases at V and 1 base at J, with 8 bases in the middle. Here the CDR3 DNA reads TGCAGCGTTGCGTTGGGTTCCTACGAGCAGTACTTC. Its translation is CSVALGSYEQYF.

J is TRBJ2-7 and V is TRBV6-9; D possibly corresponds to TRBD1 (5 bases). V was trimmed by 4 bases and J by 3 bases, leaving 19 bases between them. Germline assignment: CDR1 MNHGY and CDR2 SVAAGI. The CDR3 runs 16 residues. The CDR3 loop is CASSSDRDSRFYEQYF. The CDR3 nucleotides are TGTGCCAGCAGTTCAGATCGAGACAGCCGATTCTACGAGCAGTACTTC.

In its sample, this clone was seen once. An end of the junction does not agree with germline; a read error may underlie this. The gene calls are TRBV5-4 and TRBJ1-5, with no clear D. Germline V CDR1 and CDR2: SGHNT, YYREEE (reference sequence). CDR3 length equals 13 residues. The CDR3 region is CASSQEARQPQHF. Written as DNA, the CDR3 is TGCGCCAGCAGCCAAGAGGCACGACAGCCCCAGCATTTT.